This T cell receptor beta chain was found in a study of beta chain features in type 1 diabetes listed by TCRdb under 2018. In terms of the full investigation: No differences in mean age, gender distribution, total cell number or subset yield were found between patients and healthy donors. In the study, recently diagnosed type 1 diabetes patients and matched healthy donors were compared on the TCRB repertoires of their sorted circulating CD4+ T cell subsets. Regulatory and stem cell-like memory subsets were obtained from only 8 patients and roughly eight healthy donors, while naive and central memory subsets were obtained from all 30 or so donors. A total of some 110 million sorted cells were examined across all samples, and a strong correlation was observed between cell number per subset and RNA yield. Results and caveats for the whole study, not just this receptor: In all four CD4+ subsets, TCRB CDR3 length was moderately but significantly shorter in type 1 diabetes patients. Because cDNA rather than genomic DNA was sequenced, highly expressing activated cells could have been over-represented, although no difference in activation and CD3 levels was found between groups. PCR might favor shorter templates, but patient and control samples were amplified and corrected together, so any skew would affect both groups equally. Patients with type 1 diabetes made fewer insertions and deleted more nucleotides at VDJ recombination sites, implying thymic rearrangement abnormalities. Only small numbers of individuals were included in the HLA sub-analyses, which left unresolved whether HLA type had any influence on TCRB rearrangement. Naive, central memory and regulatory TCRB repertoires appeared to be more similar among patients than among healthy donors.

From each donor, a single peripheral blood sample of 100 to 150 mL on average was drawn into heparinised tubes. A BD FACSAria II and a panel including CD45RO, CCR7, CD25, CD127, CD95 and CD27 were used to sort naive, central memory, regulatory and stem cell-like memory CD4+ T cells. Every sorted population had a purity above 98%. PBMCs were isolated immediately by Lymphoprep density gradient centrifugation and stained directly without culture. So that batch effects would be minimized, each experiment stained and sorted samples in pairs, pairing one healthy donor with one patient. As regards this clone: Its cognate antigen has yet to be identified. No qualities accompany the bases; no much larger clone lies one base away.

The High Capacity cDNA Reverse Transcription Kit was used to reverse transcribe all of the isolated RNA, meaning that expressed TCRB transcripts were what got sequenced. Deep immunoSEQ sequencing was performed on naive, central memory and regulatory T cell samples, with an average of approximately 4 million total reads per sample. Sorted cells were lysed in RLT buffer, and RNA was extracted using DNase-treated RNeasy Micro or Mini kits according to cell number. Each cell subset was processed on its own to prevent cross-contamination, while patient and healthy donor samples were processed together. The immunoSEQ multiplex PCR was used to amplify TCRB sequences from cDNA, yielding 87-bp fragments that span the CDR3 region. Sequencing of the amplicons was performed on the Illumina HiSeq platform. On the study's bioinformatics: Synthetic template baselines were used to correct PCR bias computationally, reads within Hamming distance 2 were collapsed together, and singletons that could not be merged were discarded. Reads were aligned to IMGT to assign V, D and J genes, CDR3 length, and insertions or deletions at six rearrangement sites. Within each subset, clonotype counts were normalized to the number of sorted cells before true diversity and Gini coefficients were calculated with the tcR R package. The overlap coefficient, calculated on TCRB nucleotide sequences, was used to measure repertoire sharing. The table comes from immuneACCESS by way of TCRdb, which keeps in-frame sequences with V and J called. Part of the clones is missing from these tables; in studies checked, under half for an unresolved V gene and the rest for unknown reasons. That table furnishes V, J and clone size, whereas the DNA furnished D and trimming. In all, the sample holds approximately 100,000 clones, and 25% to 35% of those were seen once. The ten largest clones capture more than 0.5% of the sample.

The CDR3 runs 16 residues from the cysteine to the phenylalanine. Only the CDR3 DNA is retained, 48 bases long and in frame from the first base. Unmatched junction bases come to 7, with V trimmed by 4 bases and J by 4 bases. The germline V gene yields SGHRS for CDR1 and YFSETQ for CDR2. The source material was central memory CD4+ T cells from blood. The sequence links TRBV5-1 to TRBJ2-3; the central 12 bases match TRBD2. This sequence was found in a woman aged 18-35 years with type 1 diabetes. The CDR3 protein: CASSPMTSGSADTQYF. The nucleotide sequence reads as follows: TGCGCCAGCAGCCCGATGACTAGCGGGAGTGCAGATACGCAGTATTTT.